This entry concerns a single T cell receptor (beta chain). Its antigen remains unknown. Looked up from germline, CDR1 is MGHRA and CDR2 is YSYEKL. J was trimmed by 7 bases and V by 4 bases; bases with no gene match: 16. This CDR3 has 17 residues. Using a J-beta primer mix together with a sample-barcoded 5' primer, a second PCR was run for about 6 to 12 cycles. Every molecule of cDNA carried a tag from a template-switch adaptor with 12 random nucleotides. In TCRdb, the 5' RACE reads were re-called with MiXCR into one record per CDR3 protein. The data show 1.4 million or so distinct CDR3 sequences, about 42% seen once. These data come from a study of blood T cells in healthy people across ages. Across the whole study: Per two T cells, about one barcoded beta molecule was captured through template switching. Findings and caveats of the study: Observed TCR beta diversity per million T cells went down as age went up. This fall followed a roughly linear course with age. Naive T cell percentage strongly correlated with TCR beta diversity.

J is TRBJ2-3 and V is TRBV4-1; TRBD2 agrees at 8 bases. The sample was blood. This receptor was taken from a woman aged 18-29 years in good health. CDR3 sequence: CASSPSLGQRGYHTQYF. The CDR3 bases are TGCGCCAGCAGCCCCTCCCTTGGCCAGCGGGGGTATCATACGCAGTATTTT.